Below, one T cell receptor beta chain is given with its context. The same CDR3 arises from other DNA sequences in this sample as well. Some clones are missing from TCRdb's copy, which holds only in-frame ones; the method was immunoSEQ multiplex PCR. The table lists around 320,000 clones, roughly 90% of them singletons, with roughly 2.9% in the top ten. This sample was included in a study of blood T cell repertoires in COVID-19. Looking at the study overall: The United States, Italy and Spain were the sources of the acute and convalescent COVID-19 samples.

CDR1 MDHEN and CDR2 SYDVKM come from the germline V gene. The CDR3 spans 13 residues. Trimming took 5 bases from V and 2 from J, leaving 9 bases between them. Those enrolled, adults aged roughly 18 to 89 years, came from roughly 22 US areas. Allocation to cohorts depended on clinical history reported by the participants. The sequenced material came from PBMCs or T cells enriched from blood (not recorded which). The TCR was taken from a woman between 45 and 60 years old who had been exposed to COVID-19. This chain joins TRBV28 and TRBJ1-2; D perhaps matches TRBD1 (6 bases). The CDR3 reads CASSLTGNYGYTF. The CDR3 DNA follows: TGTGCCAGCAGTCTTACAGGGAACTATGGCTACACCTTC.